This T cell receptor beta chain was recovered during a study of identical twins. Study conclusions and caveats: The abundant beta clonotypes from cord blood had fewer insertions, and memory repertoires had none of this. Its conclusions, products of cross-sectional statistical analysis, did not come from following the same donors.

Unique molecular identifiers were in the cDNA, with template-switch universal primer binding. MiXCR was run by TCRdb on the 5' RACE reads, yielding one entry per CDR3 protein. Of fewer than 250,000 distinct CDR3 sequences detected, 7.5% appear once; the ten largest clones hold under 7%. This clonotype has a count of ten or more. Its antigen is unidentified. One end of the junction does not line up with germline, which may come from a read error. Germline-derived CDR1 and CDR2 are SNHLY and FYNNEI. CDR3 size: 14 residues. Healthy Caucasians, and only they, were the donors. These sequences were also reported in another study, on yellow fever vaccine responses in identical twins.

Input material: CD8+ T cells sorted from blood. The chain recombines TRBV2 with TRBJ2-1; no clear D gene. The receptor comes from a woman aged 18 to 35 in good health. The CDR3 DNA is TGTGCCAGCAGTGAAACTTCCCCCTACATTGAGCAGTTCTTC. Amino acid sequence: CASSETSPYIEQFF. The variable domain in full, with the rest retrieved from reference TRBV2 and TRBJ2-1, is EPEVTQTPSHQVTQMGQEVILRCVPISNHLYFYWYRQILGQKVEFLVSFYNNEISEKSEIFDDQFSVERPDGSNFTLKIRSTKLEDSAMYFCASSETSPYIEQFFGPGTRLTVL.